This T cell receptor (beta chain) stems from a study of cytomegalovirus exposure and HLA in healthy donors. Clones were sequenced by immunoSEQ multiplex PCR, and TCRdb holds only the in-frame ones, with some missing. The data show approximately 110,000 clones, with about 86% seen just once and under 4.5% held by the top ten. Study results and caveats: Cytomegalovirus status, reportedly, was diagnosed with high specificity and sensitivity by the classifier.

Comment on this clone: The antigen is unknown. A read error may account for a junction end that differs from germline.

Looked up from germline, CDR1 is PRHDT and CDR2 is FYEKMQ (reference sequence). The CDR3 is 15 residues long. This sequence originates from a young woman in good health and CMV-seropositive. This chain connects TRBV13 to TRBJ2-1; the D gene is possibly TRBD1 (6 bases). Material for sequencing was PBMCs. DNA of the CDR3: TGTGCCAGCAGCCTAGGACAGAACGTCTACAATGAGCAGTTCTTC. Translation gives CASSLGQNVYNEQFF. Together with reference TRBV13 and TRBJ2-1, the CDR3 gives the full variable domain: AAGVIQSPRHLIKEKRETATLKCYPIPRHDTVYWYQQGPGQDPQFLISFYEKMQSDKGSIPDRFSAQQFSDYHSELNMSSLELGDSALYFCASSLGQNVYNEQFFGPGTRLTVL.